The count of the clone carrying this T cell receptor (beta chain) is one. Trimming took off 4 bases at V and 7 bases at J, with 13 bases between the two ends. The CDR3 has 13 amino acids. Looked up from germline, CDR1 is SGHVS and CDR2 is FNYEAQ. These data are taken from a study of technical replicates of blood from several donors. The assay was immunoSEQ multiplex PCR, and TCRdb's table has in-frame clones only and misses some. The sample consists of under 100,000 clones, 80% to 90% of them appearing once. The genes are TRBV7-6 and TRBJ1-2; D possibly corresponds to TRBD1 (6 bases). Sequences were obtained from PBMCs. The receptor comes from a human donor in good health. Some clones in this sample may be carry-over from other donors' samples. The CDR3 loop reads CASSSLQGFGYTF. The CDR3 DNA is TGTGCCAGCAGCTCGTTACAGGGTTTTGGCTACACCTTC.